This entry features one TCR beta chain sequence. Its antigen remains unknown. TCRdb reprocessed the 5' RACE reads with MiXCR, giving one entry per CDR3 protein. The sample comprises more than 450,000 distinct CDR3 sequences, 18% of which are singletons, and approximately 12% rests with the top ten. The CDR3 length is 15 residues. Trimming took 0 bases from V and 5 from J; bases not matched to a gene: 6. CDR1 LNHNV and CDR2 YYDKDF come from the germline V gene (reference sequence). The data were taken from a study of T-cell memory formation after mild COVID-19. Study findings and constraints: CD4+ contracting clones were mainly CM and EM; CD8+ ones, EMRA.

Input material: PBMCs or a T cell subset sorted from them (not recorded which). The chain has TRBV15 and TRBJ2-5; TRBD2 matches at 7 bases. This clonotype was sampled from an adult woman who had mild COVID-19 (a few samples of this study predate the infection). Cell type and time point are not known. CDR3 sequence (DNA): TGTGCCACCAGCAGAGATTGGCAGGGAGGGGAGACCCAGTACTTC. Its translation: CATSRDWQGGETQYF.